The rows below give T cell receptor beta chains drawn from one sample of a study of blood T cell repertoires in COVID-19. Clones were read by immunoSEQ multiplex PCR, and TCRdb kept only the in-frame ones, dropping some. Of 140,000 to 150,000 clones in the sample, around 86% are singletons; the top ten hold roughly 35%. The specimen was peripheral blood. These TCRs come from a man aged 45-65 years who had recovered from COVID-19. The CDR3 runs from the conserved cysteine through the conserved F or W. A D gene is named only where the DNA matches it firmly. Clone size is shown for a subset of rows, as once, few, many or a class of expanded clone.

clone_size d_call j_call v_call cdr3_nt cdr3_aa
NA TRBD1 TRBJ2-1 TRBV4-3 TGCGCCAGCAGCCAAGCCAAAGGACAGGGCAATGAGCAGTTCTTC CASSQAKGQGNEQFF
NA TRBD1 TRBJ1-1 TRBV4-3 TGCGCCAGCAGCCAAGACGACAGGGGGGGTGAAGCTTTCTTT CASSQDDRGGEAFF
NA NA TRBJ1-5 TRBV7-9 TGTGCCAGCAGCTTAACAGGGAAGGGTCAGCCCCAGCATTTT CASSLTGKGQPQHF
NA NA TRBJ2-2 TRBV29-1 TGCAGCGTTAGGAGGGATACCACCGGGGAGCTGTTTTTT CSVRRDTTGELFF
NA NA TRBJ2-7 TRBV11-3 TGTGCCAGCAGCGGAAAGGACAGTACCTACGAGCAGTACTTC CASSGKDSTYEQYF
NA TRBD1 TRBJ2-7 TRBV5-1 TGCGCCAGCAGCTTGGTAATTACAGGGGATGAGCAGTACTTC CASSLVITGDEQYF
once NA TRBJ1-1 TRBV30 TGTGCCTGGAGTGCGTCGGTGAACACTGAAGCTTTCTTT CAWSASVNTEAFF
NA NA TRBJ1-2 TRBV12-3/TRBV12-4 TGTGCCAGCACTCTGAGGGCTAACTATGGCTACACCTTC CASTLRANYGYTF
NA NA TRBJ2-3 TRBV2 TGTGCCAGCAGTGGGAGGGCCAGGGTCACAGATACGCAGTATTTT CASSGRARVTDTQYF
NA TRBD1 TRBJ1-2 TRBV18 TGTGCCAGCTCAGCAGGGGGCGGTAACTATGGCTACACCTTC CASSAGGGNYGYTF
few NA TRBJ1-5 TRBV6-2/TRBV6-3 TGTGCCAGCAGCTTCTATAGCAATCAGCCCCAGCATTTT CASSFYSNQPQHF
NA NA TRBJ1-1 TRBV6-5 TGTGCCAGCAGTTACTCATCCGGGGTCAACACTGAAGCTTTCTTT CASSYSSGVNTEAFF
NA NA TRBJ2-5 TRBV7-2 TGTGCCAGCAGCCGCGCTCAGGGGCCCCAAGAGACCCAGTACTTC CASSRAQGPQETQYF
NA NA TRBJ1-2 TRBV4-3 TGCGCCAGCAGCCCGGCGGGTACCAACTATGGCTACACCTTC CASSPAGTNYGYTF
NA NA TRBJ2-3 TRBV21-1 TGTGCCAGCAGCGCGGACACAGATAGCACAGATACGCAGTATTTT CASSADTDSTDTQYF
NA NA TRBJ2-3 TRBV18 TGTGCCAGCTCGCCAGGGGCAGGGGCAGATACGCAGTATTTT CASSPGAGADTQYF
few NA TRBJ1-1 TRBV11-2 TGTGCCAGCAGCTTATTGACAGGATCGAACACTGAAGCTTTCTTT CASSLLTGSNTEAFF
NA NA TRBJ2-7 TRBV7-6 TGTGCCAGCAGCATTCGGGAAACAGGGACCTACGAGCAGTACTTC CASSIRETGTYEQYF